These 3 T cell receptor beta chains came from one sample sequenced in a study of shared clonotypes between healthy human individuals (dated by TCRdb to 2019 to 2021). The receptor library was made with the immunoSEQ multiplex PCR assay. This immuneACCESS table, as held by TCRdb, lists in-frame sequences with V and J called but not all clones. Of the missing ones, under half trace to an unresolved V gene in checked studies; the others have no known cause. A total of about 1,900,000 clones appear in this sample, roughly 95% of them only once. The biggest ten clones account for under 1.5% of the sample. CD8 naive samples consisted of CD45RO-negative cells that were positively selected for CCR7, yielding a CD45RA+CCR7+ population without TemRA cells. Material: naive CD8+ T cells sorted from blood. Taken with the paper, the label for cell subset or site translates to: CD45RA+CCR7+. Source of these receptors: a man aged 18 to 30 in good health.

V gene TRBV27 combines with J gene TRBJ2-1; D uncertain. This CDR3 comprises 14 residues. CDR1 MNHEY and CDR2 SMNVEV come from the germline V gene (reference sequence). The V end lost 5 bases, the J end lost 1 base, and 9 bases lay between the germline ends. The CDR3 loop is CASSIDPSYNEQFF. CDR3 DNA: TGTGCCAGCAGTATAGACCCTTCCTACAATGAGCAGTTCTTC.

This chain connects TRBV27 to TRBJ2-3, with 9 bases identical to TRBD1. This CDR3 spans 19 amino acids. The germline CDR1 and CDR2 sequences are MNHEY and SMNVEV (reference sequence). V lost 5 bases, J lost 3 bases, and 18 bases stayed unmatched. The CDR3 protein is CASSDPPDRGPFGTDTQYF. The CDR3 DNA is TGTGCCAGCAGTGACCCTCCGGACAGGGGCCCCTTCGGGACAGATACGCAGTATTTT.

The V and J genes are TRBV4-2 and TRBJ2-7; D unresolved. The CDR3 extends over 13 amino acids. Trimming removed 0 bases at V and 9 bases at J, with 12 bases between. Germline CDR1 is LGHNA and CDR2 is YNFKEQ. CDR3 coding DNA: TGTGCCAGCAGCCAAGATCTTACGGATGTGCAGTACTTC. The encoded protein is CASSQDLTDVQYF.